Below are 17 T cell receptor beta chains sequenced from a single sample in a study of blood T cells in healthy people across ages. It was with a sample-barcoded 5' primer and a J-beta primer mix that a second PCR of about 7 to 12 cycles was run. TCRdb reanalysed the 5' RACE reads using MiXCR and keeps one entry per CDR3 protein. There are hundreds of thousands of distinct CDR3 sequences in the sample; more than 20% occur only once, and 8.7% lies in the top ten. The same sample was also used in a study of T cells of mothers and their children.

The sequenced sample was blood. These receptors all stem from a boy younger than 18 in good health.

This clonotype was recorded a few times. The chain has TRBV7-2 and TRBJ1-1; D might be TRBD1 (6 bases). This CDR3 spans 16 amino acids. V dropped 6 bases and J dropped 1 base, with 18 bases sitting between them. The germline gives CDR1 SGHTA, CDR2 FQGNSA. Here the CDR3 DNA reads TGTGCCAGCAGTCTTAGGGCCCCAGGGGAGAACACTGAAGCTTTCTTT. It translates to CASSLRAPGENTEAFF.

The V call is TRBV20-1, the J call TRBJ2-1, with 12 bases fitting TRBD2. The V and J ends lost 6 bases and 9 bases, in that order; junction bases with no gene match: 18. The CDR3 consists of 17 residues. The germline gives CDR1 DFQATT, CDR2 SNEGSKA (reference sequence). CDR3 DNA sequence: TGCAGTGCGCATCGCGGGGTGCTAGCGGGAGGGAGGGGTGAGCAGTTCTTC. Amino acid sequence: CSAHRGVLAGGRGEQFF.

This clonotype was counted once. A much larger clone lies a single base off, so this may be a read error. The chain uses TRBV20-1 and TRBJ2-2; D ambiguous. There are 14 residues in the CDR3. Germline lookup yields CDR1 DFQATT and CDR2 SNEGSKA (reference sequence). CDR3 bases: TGCAGTTCTAGAGACTTGAGCGCCACCGGGGAGCTGTTTTTT. Translation gives CSSRDLSATGELFF.

There are many counts of this clonotype. V gene TRBV7-9 combines with J gene TRBJ2-5; no clear D. Germline V gene sequence: CDR1 SEHNR, CDR2 FQNEAQ (reference sequence). The CDR3 runs to 14 residues. The V and J ends lost 1 base and 0 bases respectively, with 6 bases between them. DNA for the CDR3: TGTGCCAGCAGCTTAGGGCCTAACCAAGAGACCCAGTACTTC. This gives the protein CASSLGPNQETQYF.

This chain uses TRBV27 with TRBJ2-1; D possibly corresponds to TRBD2 (5 bases). V lost 1 base, J lost 4 bases, and 8 bases lay in between. The germline gives CDR1 MNHEY, CDR2 SMNVEV (reference sequence). There are 14 residues in the CDR3. For the CDR3, the DNA is TGTGCCAGCAGTTTATATGGACTGTACAATGAGCAGTTCTTC. Protein product: CASSLYGLYNEQFF.

The table lists this clonotype with a few counts. V and J are TRBV12-3 or TRBV12-4 and TRBJ2-7, with 7 positions matching TRBD1. Trimming removed 6 bases from V and 5 bases from J; junction bases left unmatched: 16. The CDR3 has 16 residues. CDR3 nucleotides: TGTGCCAGCAGCAAACGACAGGGAAGGTCGGAGGACGAGCAGTACTTC. Its protein product is CASSKRQGRSEDEQYF.

To note about this clonotype: A much larger clone is a single base away; this may be a read error. This chain uses TRBV12-3 or TRBV12-4 with TRBJ2-3; D gene uncertain. Trimming removed 3 bases at V and 6 bases at J, with 4 bases between. The CDR3 sequence is 11 residues long. The CDR3 region has the DNA TGTGCCAGCAGTTTTTGGGATACGCAGTATTTT. It encodes CASSFWDTQYF.

This rearrangement joins TRBV20-1 to TRBJ2-1; D may be TRBD1 (6 bases). The CDR3 loop spans 14 amino acids. Germline values: CDR1 DFQATT, CDR2 SNEGSKA (reference sequence). Trimming cost V 6 bases and J 3 bases, with 15 bases left between them. In nucleotides, the CDR3 is TGCAGTGCATCAGGGGAAGTACGCTACAATGAGCAGTTCTTC. Protein product: CSASGEVRYNEQFF.

The chain employs TRBV7-9 and TRBJ1-6, with unresolved D. The CDR3 has 13 residues. The V gene's germline CDR1 is SEHNR and CDR2 FQNEAQ (reference sequence). V lost 2 bases and J 10 bases, leaving 9 bases between the germline ends. As DNA, the CDR3 is TGTGCCAGCAGCTTAAGAAGTAGGTCACCCCTCCACTTT. Translation gives CASSLRSRSPLHF.

The rearrangement uses TRBV18 and TRBJ1-4; D is ambiguous. Germline values: CDR1 KGHSH, CDR2 LQKENI. Trimming took 4 bases from V and 5 from J, leaving 8 bases between them. The CDR3 has 13 residues. The CDR3 DNA follows: TGTGCCAGCTCACGTTACCAGAATGAAAAACTGTTTTTT. Its protein product is CASSRYQNEKLFF.

This clonotype was detected only a few times. This sequence joins TRBV27 and TRBJ2-3; weak D call: TRBD1 (6 bases). Trimming pared 6 bases from V and 0 bases from J, leaving 19 bases between. CDR3 size: 17 residues. Germline V CDR1 and CDR2: MNHEY, SMNVEV (reference sequence). CDR3 nucleotide sequence: TGTGCCAGCAGCCGATACATGGACAGAACTAGCACAGATACGCAGTATTTT. The encoded protein is CASSRYMDRTSTDTQYF.

The chain uses TRBV6-5 and TRBJ2-5; D perhaps matches TRBD1 (5 bases). In germline, CDR1 is MNHEY, CDR2 SVGAGI. Trimming left V 4 bases short and J 2 bases short, with 26 bases between. The CDR3 is 19 residues long. The CDR3 region has the DNA TGTGCCAGCAGTTCCTACCGGATCGAGACAGAGGAATTTCAAGAGACCCAGTACTTC. Protein product: CASSSYRIETEEFQETQYF.

This clonotype was picked up a small number of times. The chain uses TRBV7-3 and TRBJ2-5, with TRBD1 matching over 7 bases. The ends lost 5 bases at V and 2 bases at J; junction bases unmatched: 11. Germline CDR1 SGHTA, CDR2 FQGTGA. This CDR3 has 16 amino acids. DNA of the CDR3: TGTGCCAGCAGCCTCATAGGCCCGGGACAGCAAGAGACCCAGTACTTC. It is translated as CASSLIGPGQQETQYF. Full variable domain (rest looked up from reference TRBV7-3 and TRBJ2-5): GAGVSQTPSNKVTEKGKYVELRCDPISGHTALYWYRQSLGQGPEFLIYFQGTGAADDSGLPNDRFFAVRPEGSVSTLKIQRTERGDSAVYLCASSLIGPGQQETQYFGPGTRLLVL.

This clonotype was observed many times. The gene calls are TRBV2 and TRBJ2-2; 10 bases match TRBD1. V lost 3 bases and J lost 6; bases outside the gene matches: 10. This CDR3 is built from 17 residues. Germline V gene lookup returns CDR1 SNHLY and CDR2 FYNNEI. Written as DNA, the CDR3 is TGTGCCAGCAGTGATCTCGGGACAGGGGTTGGTGCCGGGGAGCTGTTTTTT. It specifies CASSDLGTGVGAGELFF. Variable domain in full (rest from reference TRBV2 and TRBJ2-2): EPEVTQTPSHQVTQMGQEVILRCVPISNHLYFYWYRQILGQKVEFLVSFYNNEISEKSEIFDDQFSVERPDGSNFTLKIRSTKLEDSAMYFCASSDLGTGVGAGELFFGEGSRLTVL.

The chain is built from TRBV9 and TRBJ2-7; TRBD1 aligns across 9 bases. Per the germline V gene, CDR1 is SGDLS and CDR2 is YYNGEE. V trimming: 1 base; J trimming: 5 bases; junction bases outside the gene matches: 4. The CDR3 contains 14 residues. Written as DNA, the CDR3 is TGTGCCAGCAGCGTACGGGACAGGGCCAACGAGCAGTACTTC. Its translation is CASSVRDRANEQYF.

The rearrangement joins TRBV7-2 to TRBJ2-7; no clear D. The CDR3 runs to 15 residues. The germline gives CDR1 SGHTA, CDR2 FQGNSA. V was shortened by 5 bases and J by 6 bases, with 20 bases between the two germline ends. DNA for the CDR3: TGTGCCAGCAGCGGAACCCCGACCTACAGAGCCGAGCAGTACTTC. Amino acids: CASSGTPTYRAEQYF.

This clonotype was picked up a small number of times. CDR3 in amino acids: CASSLVGLGADTQYF. The CDR3 DNA follows: TGCGCCAGCAGCTTGGTCGGACTAGGTGCAGATACGCAGTATTTT. This sequence joins TRBV5-1 and TRBJ2-3; 7 nucleotides agree with TRBD2. V shed 0 bases and J 4 bases; nucleotides not matched to a gene: 5. Per germline, CDR1 SGHRS and CDR2 YFSETQ. The CDR3 extends over 15 amino acids.